The 21 T cell receptor beta chains below all came from one sample that was sequenced in a study of identical twins' blood T cells. TCRdb reanalysed the 5' RACE reads using MiXCR and keeps one entry per CDR3 protein. The repertoire consists of a few hundred thousand distinct CDR3 sequences, with roughly 31% occurring once and the leading ten covering roughly 6.1%. Sample: PBMCs. Every receptor here comes from a woman between 18 and 50 years old in good health.

This clonotype was counted at least ten times. The CDR3 sequence: CSAKPGNDYGYTF. The CDR3 DNA is TGCAGTGCTAAGCCAGGGAACGACTATGGCTACACCTTC. The rearrangement joins TRBV20-1 to TRBJ1-2, with a possible D match to TRBD1 (5 bases). This CDR3 is built from 13 residues. V lost 4 bases to trimming and J lost 3 bases, with 12 bases between them. Germline V gene sequence: CDR1 DFQATT, CDR2 SNEGSKA (reference sequence).

This clonotype was seen repeatedly, ten times or more. V is TRBV12-3 or TRBV12-4 and J is TRBJ1-4; D may be TRBD1 (5 bases). The V gene lost 8 bases and the J gene lost 3 bases, with 22 bases spanning the gap. The CDR3 runs to 17 residues. The CDR3 nucleotides read TGTGCCAGCGGCTCTAGGGGAGAGGGCCTACCTAATGAAAAACTGTTTTTT. This codes for CASGSRGEGLPNEKLFF.

J is TRBJ2-1 and V is TRBV20-1, with D possibly TRBD2 on 6 matching bases. V lost 6 bases and J lost 9, with 21 bases in between. The CDR3 is made up of 14 amino acids. Germline lookup yields CDR1 DFQATT and CDR2 SNEGSKA (reference sequence). DNA for the CDR3: TGCAGTGCCCAACCAACTAGCCGGGCTGGTGAGCAGTTCTTC. Translated: CSAQPTSRAGEQFF.

The chain has TRBV20-1 and TRBJ1-2, with 12 bases fitting TRBD1. Per the germline V gene, CDR1 is DFQATT and CDR2 is SNEGSKA (reference sequence). The trim removed 7 bases at V and 8 bases at J, leaving 14 bases unmatched. The CDR3 runs 15 residues. CDR3 in DNA: TGCAGTGTCCCTCGAAACCGGGACAGGGGGCGCGGCTACACCTTC. Translated: CSVPRNRDRGRGYTF.

V usage is TRBV9 and J usage is TRBJ2-1; no clear D gene. The CDR3 totals 14 residues. The V end lost 6 bases, the J end lost 0 bases, and 10 bases lay between the germline ends. Germline assignment: CDR1 SGDLS and CDR2 YYNGEE. The CDR3 here is CASKVVSSYNEQFF. The DNA of the CDR3 is TGTGCCAGCAAGGTGGTTAGCTCCTACAATGAGCAGTTCTTC.

The sample holds a few counts of this clonotype. The chain is built from TRBV20-1 and TRBJ2-5, with D tentatively TRBD1 (5 bases). This CDR3 has 12 residues. Germline CDR1 reads DFQATT; CDR2 reads SNEGSKA (reference sequence). With 1 base removed from V and 7 bases from J, the gap between germline ends came to 10 bases. The CDR3 nucleotides are TGCAGTGCTAGAGTCGGGCAGGGGACCCAGTACTTC. This translates into CSARVGQGTQYF.

This clonotype came up many times. The chain is built from TRBV20-1 and TRBJ1-1; D remains unclear. This CDR3 has 12 amino acids. CDR1 and CDR2 (germline): DFQATT, SNEGSKA (reference sequence). V gave up 1 base and J gave up 5 bases, with 8 bases separating them. CDR3 loop: CSARVLWTEAFF. In nucleotides, the CDR3 is TGCAGTGCTAGAGTTCTCTGGACTGAAGCTTTCTTT.

The V call is TRBV20-1, the J call TRBJ2-1; 8 bases fit TRBD2. The germline V gene has CDR1 DFQATT and CDR2 SNEGSKA (reference sequence). Germline trimming cut 2 bases from V and 6 bases from J; bases unmatched to any gene: 6. This CDR3 comprises 14 residues. CDR3 nucleotide sequence: TGCAGTGCTAGAAGTCGGGGGGGAGGCAATGAGCAGTTCTTC. Translating gives CSARSRGGGNEQFF.

This clonotype was observed a few times. The chain recombines TRBV2 with TRBJ1-4; 7 bases match TRBD1. Germline values: CDR1 SNHLY, CDR2 FYNNEI. Trimming removed 6 bases from V and 0 bases from J; junction bases left unmatched: 10. CDR3 length: 17 amino acids. The CDR3 spells CASREPNRGATNEKLFF. CDR3 sequence (DNA): TGTGCCAGCAGGGAGCCCAACAGGGGTGCAACTAATGAAAAACTGTTTTTT.

A few counts support this clonotype. The CDR3 loop reads CARRDRGLNYGYTF. CDR3 coding DNA: TGCGCCAGGAGGGACAGGGGGCTTAACTATGGCTACACCTTC. The J gene is TRBJ1-2, the V gene TRBV5-1; TRBD1 matches 12 bases. V gave up 8 bases and J gave up 1 base; unmatched junction bases: 3. This CDR3 contains 14 residues. CDR1 and CDR2 from the germline V gene are SGHRS and YFSETQ.

The chain has TRBV29-1 and TRBJ1-5; D perhaps matches TRBD1 (5 bases). The V gene's germline CDR1 is SQVTM and CDR2 ANQGSEA. V lost 6 bases and J lost 4, with 13 bases in between. There are 13 residues in the CDR3. CDR3 residues: CSVLMQGNQPQHF. In DNA form, the CDR3 reads TGCAGCGTCCTAATGCAGGGAAATCAGCCCCAGCATTTT.

As to this clonotype: One junction end disagrees with the germline gene, perhaps due to a read error. The gene calls are TRBV19 and TRBJ2-2, with D perhaps TRBD2 (5 bases). The CDR3 runs 12 residues. Germline CDR1 reads LNHDA; CDR2 reads SQIVND (reference sequence). The CDR3 is CSSMRVTGELFF. CDR3 nucleotide sequence: TGTTCCAGTATGCGGGTTACCGGGGAGCTGTTTTTT.

Regarding this clonotype: This may arise from a read error, as a much more abundant clone is one base away. Because it lacks the conserved phenylalanine or tryptophan at the end, this CDR3 is likely a read error. The chain recombines TRBV7-6 with TRBJ1-1; no definite D call. The CDR3 is 12 residues long. Trimming took off 5 bases at V and 5 bases at J, with 9 bases between the two ends. Germline V gene lookup returns CDR1 SGHVS and CDR2 FNYEAQ. Here the CDR3 reads CASSPSGTEAFV. In nucleotides, the CDR3 is TGTGCCAGCAGCCCCTCCGGGACTGAAGCTTTCGTT.

On this clonotype itself: A much larger clonotype is one base distant, so this may be a read error. This rearrangement joins TRBV7-3 to TRBJ1-2; D not certain. Germline-derived CDR1 and CDR2 are SGHTA and FQGTGA. The CDR3 totals 12 residues. CDR3 nucleotide sequence: TGTGCCAGCAGCTTGGTCGGGGTCGACTACATCTTC. This codes for CASSLVGVDYIF.

This clonotype is classed as medium-sized (0.01 to 0.1%). The J gene is TRBJ1-1, the V gene TRBV6-2 or TRBV6-3; D perhaps matches TRBD1 (5 bases). The CDR3 sequence is 14 residues long. Germline CDR1 is MNHEY and CDR2 is SVGEGT. Trimming took off 3 bases at V and 0 bases at J, with 8 bases between the two ends. In DNA form, the CDR3 reads TGTGCCAGCAGTTATGGGGGAGTGAACACTGAAGCTTTCTTT. Its translation: CASSYGGVNTEAFF.

This clonotype showed up just a few times. The genes are TRBV20-1 and TRBJ2-7; D call uncertain. This CDR3 has 12 amino acids. Germline V gives CDR1 DFQATT, CDR2 SNEGSKA (reference sequence). The CDR3 bases are TGCAGCACGGGCAGAGCCATCTACGAGCAGTACTTC. Translated, it gives CSTGRAIYEQYF.

This clonotype was recorded a few times. The chain employs TRBV5-1 and TRBJ1-4; 9 bases are a match to TRBD1. Per the germline V gene, CDR1 is SGHRS and CDR2 is YFSETQ. The length of the CDR3 is 13 residues. Germline trimming cut 8 bases from V and 7 bases from J; bases unmatched to any gene: 6. The CDR3 bases are TGCGCCAGTGGCCCGGGACAGGGTGAAAAACTGTTTTTT. Amino acid sequence: CASGPGQGEKLFF.

The chain links TRBV10-3 to TRBJ1-1, with D possibly TRBD1 on 5 matching bases. The CDR3 is 15 amino acids. Germline CDR1 reads ENHRY; CDR2 reads SYGVKD. The V and J ends lost 3 bases and 1 base respectively, with 12 bases between them. The CDR3 loop is CAISEGHYRNTEAFF. In DNA, the CDR3 is TGTGCCATCAGTGAAGGACATTACAGGAACACTGAAGCTTTCTTT.

The chain has TRBV6-6 and TRBJ1-2, with 10 nucleotides matching TRBD1. After removal of 8 bases from V and 2 bases from J, the junction contained 5 bases not matched to a gene. The CDR3 spans 14 residues. Looked up from germline, CDR1 is MNHNY and CDR2 is SVGAGI (reference sequence). In DNA, the CDR3 is TGTGCCAGCTTCCCGGGACAGGGGAACTATGGCTACACCTTC. It translates to CASFPGQGNYGYTF.

This clonotype is a singleton in its sample. The chain recombines TRBV20-1 with TRBJ1-2; D is possibly TRBD1 (5 bases). Germline lookup yields CDR1 DFQATT and CDR2 SNEGSKA (reference sequence). V dropped 4 bases and J dropped 7 bases, with 16 bases sitting between them. The length of the CDR3 is 13 residues. CDR3 region: CSANPTASRGYTF. CDR3 DNA sequence: TGCAGTGCTAACCCGACAGCCTCTCGTGGCTACACCTTC.

This clonotype was observed many times. This chain uses TRBV20-1 with TRBJ1-1, with a tentative D call TRBD1 (6 bases). The CDR3 has 13 residues. CDR1 is DFQATT, CDR2 SNEGSKA, per germline (reference sequence). With 5 bases removed from V and 8 bases from J, the gap between germline ends came to 18 bases. For the CDR3, the DNA is TGCAGTGCTTTACGGGACATATCAGAGGAAGCTTTCTTT. It translates to CSALRDISEEAFF.